Listed here are 12 T cell receptor beta chains from one sample, sequenced in a study of CD8 T cells in Susac syndrome. A quantity of about 0.5 to 1 ug RNA underwent reverse transcription using random hexamers. TCRdb itself ran the immunoSEQ multiplex PCR reads through MiXCR, one entry per CDR3 protein. The repertoire holds 150,000 or so distinct CDR3 sequences, with 92% as singletons. The specimen was CD4+ T cells from PBMCs. Receptor source: a human donor in good health.

The rearrangement uses TRBV19 and TRBJ2-3; possibly TRBD2 for D (7 bases). Trimming shortened V by 6 bases and J by 6 bases, and 16 bases separated the two germline ends. This CDR3 is built from 14 residues. Germline CDR1 reads LNHDA; CDR2 reads SQIVND (reference sequence). The CDR3, as DNA: TGTGCCAGTAGGCAACGGGGGGCCCGGGATACGCAGTATTTT. Amino acid sequence: CASRQRGARDTQYF.

The chain employs TRBV10-1 and TRBJ1-5; D not resolved. CDR3 length: 13 residues. Germline CDR1 WNHNN, CDR2 SYGVQD (reference sequence). V was cut by 2 bases and J by 7 bases, with 9 bases left in between. The CDR3 nucleotides are TGCGCCAGCAGTGAGGAGGCAAAACAGCCCCAGCATTTT. Encoded protein: CASSEEAKQPQHF.

The gene calls are TRBV6-5 and TRBJ2-6; unclear D gene. V shed 5 bases and J shed 3 bases, with 8 bases lying between them. The germline V gene encodes CDR1 MNHEY and CDR2 SVGAGI. The CDR3 sequence is 14 residues long. The CDR3 DNA sequence: TGTGCCAGCAGTCCTTTCGGTGGGGCCAACGTCCTGACTTTC. Translating gives CASSPFGGANVLTF.

This sequence joins TRBV5-1 and TRBJ2-1; D is possibly TRBD2 (5 bases). The CDR3 length is 16 residues. Germline V lookup: CDR1 SGHRS, CDR2 YFSETQ. V lost 0 bases and J lost 0, with 10 bases in between. CDR3 nucleotides: TGCGCCAGCAGCTTGGCTGCCACTAGCTCCTACAATGAGCAGTTCTTC. Encoded protein: CASSLAATSSYNEQFF.

The chain has TRBV6-1 and TRBJ2-6; D is ambiguous. Germline V lookup: CDR1 MNHNS, CDR2 SASEGT. Trimming removed 4 bases from V and 0 bases from J, with 7 bases in between. The CDR3 sequence is 15 residues long. CDR3 nucleotides: TGTGCCAGCAGTGGTCCCATCTCTGGGGCCAACGTCCTGACTTTC. Its translation: CASSGPISGANVLTF.

The genes are TRBV20-1 and TRBJ2-1; possibly TRBD2 for D (7 bases). In germline, CDR1 is DFQATT, CDR2 SNEGSKA (reference sequence). V was trimmed by 0 bases and J by 7 bases, leaving 16 bases between them. The CDR3 runs 15 residues. The CDR3 is CSARDRRGAGNEQFF. DNA of the CDR3: TGCAGTGCTAGAGATCGTCGGGGGGCTGGGAATGAGCAGTTCTTC.

V and J are TRBV20-1 and TRBJ2-3; the match to TRBD1 covers 10 bases. V lost 5 bases and J lost 4; bases outside the gene matches: 6. The CDR3 extends over 14 amino acids. Germline V CDR1 and CDR2: DFQATT, SNEGSKA (reference sequence). CDR3 region: CSAQGGQGADTQYF. CDR3 DNA: TGCAGTGCTCAGGGCGGACAGGGGGCAGATACGCAGTATTTT.

The CDR3 DNA reads TGCAGCGTTGAAGGAGAAGGGGCTTCTAGCACAGATACGCAGTATTTT. Residues: CSVEGEGASSTDTQYF. This chain links TRBV29-1 with TRBJ2-3, with D possibly TRBD1 on 5 matching bases. The CDR3 is 16 residues long. Trimming took 1 base from V and 0 from J, leaving 14 bases between them. Looked up from germline, CDR1 is SQVTM and CDR2 is ANQGSEA.

This chain joins TRBV2 and TRBJ2-3, with no clear D. This CDR3 contains 12 residues. Between the trimmed V and J ends, which lost 9 bases and 6 bases, there was a span of 13 bases. In germline, CDR1 is SNHLY, CDR2 FYNNEI. CDR3 DNA: TGTGCCAGTACCGAGCTAAAGGATACGCAGTATTTT. The encoded protein is CASTELKDTQYF. The entire variable domain, with the rest obtained from reference TRBV2 and TRBJ2-3, is as follows: EPEVTQTPSHQVTQMGQEVILRCVPISNHLYFYWYRQILGQKVEFLVSFYNNEISEKSEIFDDQFSVERPDGSNFTLKIRSTKLEDSAMYFCASTELKDTQYFGPGTRLTVL.

The V gene is TRBV20-1, the J gene TRBJ1-1; possibly TRBD1 for D (6 bases). V gave up 2 bases and J gave up 3 bases, with 16 bases separating them. CDR1 is DFQATT and CDR2 is SNEGSKA in the germline V gene (reference sequence). This CDR3 spans 15 amino acids. The CDR3 here is CSARPPGHSHTEAFF. The DNA for the CDR3 is TGCAGTGCTAGACCGCCGGGACATTCGCACACTGAAGCTTTCTTT.

The chain uses TRBV18 and TRBJ1-5; D is undetermined. The CDR3 length is 13 residues. The V end lost 1 base, the J end lost 5 bases, and 6 bases lay between the germline ends. Germline V lookup: CDR1 KGHSH, CDR2 LQKENI. The CDR3 DNA reads TGTGCCAGCTCACCACACTTCGATCAGCCCCAGCATTTT. It encodes CASSPHFDQPQHF.

This chain links TRBV4-3 with TRBJ2-7, with D perhaps matching TRBD1 (5 bases). Germline loops: CDR1 LGHNA, CDR2 YSLEER. V was trimmed by 0 bases and J by 4 bases, leaving 13 bases between them. This CDR3 has 15 amino acids. CDR3 in DNA: TGCGCCAGCAGCCAAGAGGTGGCAGGGATTTACGAGCAGTACTTC. As protein: CASSQEVAGIYEQYF.